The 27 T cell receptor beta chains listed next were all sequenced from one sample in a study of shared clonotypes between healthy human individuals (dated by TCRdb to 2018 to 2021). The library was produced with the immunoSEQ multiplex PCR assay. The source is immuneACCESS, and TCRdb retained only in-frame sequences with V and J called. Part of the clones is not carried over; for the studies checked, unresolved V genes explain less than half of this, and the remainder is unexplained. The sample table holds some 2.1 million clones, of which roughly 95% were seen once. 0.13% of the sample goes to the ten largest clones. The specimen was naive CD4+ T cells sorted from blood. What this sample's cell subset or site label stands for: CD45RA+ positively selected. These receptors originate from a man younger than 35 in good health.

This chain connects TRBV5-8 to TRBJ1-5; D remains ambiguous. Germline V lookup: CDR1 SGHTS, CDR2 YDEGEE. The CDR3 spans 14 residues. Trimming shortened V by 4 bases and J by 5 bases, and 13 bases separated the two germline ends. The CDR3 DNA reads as TGTGCCAGCAGCGCGGGCCTCGGACATCAGCCCCAGCATTTT. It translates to CASSAGLGHQPQHF.

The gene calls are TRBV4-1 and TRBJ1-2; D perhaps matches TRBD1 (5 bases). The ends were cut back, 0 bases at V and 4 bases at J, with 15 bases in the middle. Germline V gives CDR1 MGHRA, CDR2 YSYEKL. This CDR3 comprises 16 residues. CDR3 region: CASSQDPTETLYGYTF. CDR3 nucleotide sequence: TGCGCCAGCAGCCAAGACCCGACAGAGACGCTCTATGGCTACACCTTC.

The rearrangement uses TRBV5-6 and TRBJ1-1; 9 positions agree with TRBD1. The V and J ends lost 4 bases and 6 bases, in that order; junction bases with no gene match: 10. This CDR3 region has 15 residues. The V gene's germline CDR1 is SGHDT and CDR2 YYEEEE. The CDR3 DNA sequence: TGTGCCAGCAGCCGGGACAGGGAAATCAATTCTGAAGCTTTCTTT. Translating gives CASSRDREINSEAFF.

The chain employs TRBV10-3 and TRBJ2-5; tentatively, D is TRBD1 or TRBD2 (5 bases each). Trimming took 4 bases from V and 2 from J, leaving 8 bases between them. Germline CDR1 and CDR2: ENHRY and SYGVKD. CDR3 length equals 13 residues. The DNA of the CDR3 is TGTGCCATCAGTGTTGAGGGGCAAGAGACCCAGTACTTC. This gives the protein CAISVEGQETQYF.

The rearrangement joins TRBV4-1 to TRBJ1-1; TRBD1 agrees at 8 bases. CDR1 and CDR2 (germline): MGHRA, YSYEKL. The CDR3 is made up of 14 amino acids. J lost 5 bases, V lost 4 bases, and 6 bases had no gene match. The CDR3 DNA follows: TGCGCCAGCAGCCCCGACAGGGGAGGGACTGAAGCTTTCTTT. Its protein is CASSPDRGGTEAFF.

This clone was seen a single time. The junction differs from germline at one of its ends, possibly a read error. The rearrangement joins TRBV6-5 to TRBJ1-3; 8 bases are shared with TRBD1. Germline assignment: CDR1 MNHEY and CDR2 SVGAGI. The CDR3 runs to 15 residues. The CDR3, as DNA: TGCGCCAGCAGAAATACAGGGGGTTCTGGAAACACCATATATTTT. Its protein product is CASRNTGGSGNTIYF.

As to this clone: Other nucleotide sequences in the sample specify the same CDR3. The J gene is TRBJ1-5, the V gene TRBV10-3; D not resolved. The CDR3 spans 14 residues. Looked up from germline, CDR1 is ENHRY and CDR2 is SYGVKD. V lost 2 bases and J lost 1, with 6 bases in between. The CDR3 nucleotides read TGTGCCATCAGTGAGGGGGAGAGCAATCAGCCCCAGCATTTT. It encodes CAISEGESNQPQHF.

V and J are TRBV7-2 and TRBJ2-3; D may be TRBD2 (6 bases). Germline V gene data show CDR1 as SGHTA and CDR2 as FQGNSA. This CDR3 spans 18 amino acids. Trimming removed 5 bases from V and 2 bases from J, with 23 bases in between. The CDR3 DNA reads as TGTGCCAGCAGCGGCCCCTGGGACTCCCTTTTCGCCACAGATACGCAGTATTTT. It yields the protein CASSGPWDSLFATDTQYF. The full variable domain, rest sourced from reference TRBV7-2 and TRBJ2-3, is GAGVSQSPSNKVTEKGKDVELRCDPISGHTALYWYRQSLGQGLEFLIYFQGNSAPDKSGLPSDRFSAERTGGSVSTLTIQRTQQEDSAVYLCASSGPWDSLFATDTQYFGPGTRLTVL.

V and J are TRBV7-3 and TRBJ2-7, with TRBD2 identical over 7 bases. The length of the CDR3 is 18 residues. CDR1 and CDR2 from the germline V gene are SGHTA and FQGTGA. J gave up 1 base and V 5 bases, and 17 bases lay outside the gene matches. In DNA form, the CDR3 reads TGTGCCAGCAGCCCACCTCAGAACTCCGGCGGGAGTTCCTACGAGCAGTACTTC. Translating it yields CASSPPQNSGGSSYEQYF.

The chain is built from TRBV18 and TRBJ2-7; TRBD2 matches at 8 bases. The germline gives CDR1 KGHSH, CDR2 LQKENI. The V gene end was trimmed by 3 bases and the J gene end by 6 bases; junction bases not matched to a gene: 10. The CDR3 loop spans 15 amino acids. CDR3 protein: CASSPSGTGGFEQYF. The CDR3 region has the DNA TGTGCCAGCTCACCTTCCGGGACGGGGGGGTTCGAGCAGTACTTC.

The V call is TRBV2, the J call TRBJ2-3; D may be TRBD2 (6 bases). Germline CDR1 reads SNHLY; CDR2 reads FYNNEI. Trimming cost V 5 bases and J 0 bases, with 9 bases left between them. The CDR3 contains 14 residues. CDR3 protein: CASSPGTSTDTQYF. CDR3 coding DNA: TGTGCCAGCAGTCCAGGGACTAGCACAGATACGCAGTATTTT.

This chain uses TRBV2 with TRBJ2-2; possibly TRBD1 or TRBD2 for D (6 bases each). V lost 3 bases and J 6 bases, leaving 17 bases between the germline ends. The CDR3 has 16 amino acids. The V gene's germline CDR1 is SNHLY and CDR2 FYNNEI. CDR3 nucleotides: TGTGCCAGCAGTGAGTTACAGGGCGCGGGGTCCGGGGAGCTGTTTTTT. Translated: CASSELQGAGSGELFF. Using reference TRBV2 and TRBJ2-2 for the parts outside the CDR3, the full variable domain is EPEVTQTPSHQVTQMGQEVILRCVPISNHLYFYWYRQILGQKVEFLVSFYNNEISEKSEIFDDQFSVERPDGSNFTLKIRSTKLEDSAMYFCASSELQGAGSGELFFGEGSRLTVL.

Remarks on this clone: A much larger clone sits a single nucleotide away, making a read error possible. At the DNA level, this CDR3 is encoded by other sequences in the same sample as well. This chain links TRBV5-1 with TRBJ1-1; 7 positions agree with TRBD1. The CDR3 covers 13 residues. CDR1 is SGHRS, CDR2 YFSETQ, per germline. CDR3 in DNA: TGCGCCAGCAGCACGGGACAGAACACTGAAGCCTTCTTT. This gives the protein CASSTGQNTEAFF.

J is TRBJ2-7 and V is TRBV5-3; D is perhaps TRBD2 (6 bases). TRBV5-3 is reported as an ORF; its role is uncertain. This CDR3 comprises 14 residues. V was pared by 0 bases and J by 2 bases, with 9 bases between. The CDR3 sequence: CARSLELAPYEQYF. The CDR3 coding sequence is TGTGCCAGAAGCTTGGAACTAGCACCCTACGAGCAGTACTTC.

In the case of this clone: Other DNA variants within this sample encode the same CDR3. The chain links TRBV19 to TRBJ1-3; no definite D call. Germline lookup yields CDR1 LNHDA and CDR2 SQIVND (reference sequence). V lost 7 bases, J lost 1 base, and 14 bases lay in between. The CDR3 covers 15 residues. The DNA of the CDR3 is TGTGCCAGTACTACGACTGGAGGGTCTGGAAACACCATATATTTT. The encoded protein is CASTTTGGSGNTIYF.

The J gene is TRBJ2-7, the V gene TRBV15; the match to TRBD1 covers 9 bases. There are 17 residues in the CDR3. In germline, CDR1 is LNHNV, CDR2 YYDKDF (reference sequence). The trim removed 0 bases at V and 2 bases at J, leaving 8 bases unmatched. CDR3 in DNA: TGTGCCACCAGCAGAGATCGCTTAGGACAGGGGACCTACGAGCAGTACTTC. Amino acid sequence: CATSRDRLGQGTYEQYF.

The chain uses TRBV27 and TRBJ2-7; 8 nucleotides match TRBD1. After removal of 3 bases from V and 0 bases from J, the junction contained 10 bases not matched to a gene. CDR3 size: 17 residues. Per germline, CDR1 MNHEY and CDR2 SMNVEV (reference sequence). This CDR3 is CASSFSTVQGASYEQYF. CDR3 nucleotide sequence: TGTGCCAGCAGTTTCTCCACCGTCCAGGGGGCCTCCTACGAGCAGTACTTC.

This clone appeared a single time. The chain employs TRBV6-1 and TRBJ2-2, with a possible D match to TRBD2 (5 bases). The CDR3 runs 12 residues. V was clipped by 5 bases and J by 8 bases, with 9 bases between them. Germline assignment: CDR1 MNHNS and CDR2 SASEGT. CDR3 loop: CASSPGKGELFF. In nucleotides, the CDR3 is TGTGCCAGCAGTCCGGGGAAAGGGGAGCTGTTTTTT.

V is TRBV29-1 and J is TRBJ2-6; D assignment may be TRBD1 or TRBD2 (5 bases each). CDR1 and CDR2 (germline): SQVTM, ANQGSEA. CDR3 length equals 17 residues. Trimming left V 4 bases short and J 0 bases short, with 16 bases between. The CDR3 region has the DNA TGCAGCGTTGTTCGTGGGGGTTATAGCTCTGGGGCCAACGTCCTGACTTTC. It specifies CSVVRGGYSSGANVLTF.

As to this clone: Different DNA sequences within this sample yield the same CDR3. The CDR3 DNA reads TGCGCCAGCAGCCTCGACCCAAGCTACAATGAGCAGTTCTTC. Amino acid sequence: CASSLDPSYNEQFF. The chain employs TRBV5-1 and TRBJ2-1; D ambiguous. The CDR3 is 14 residues long. Trimming pared 4 bases from V and 3 bases from J, leaving 11 bases between. Germline CDR1 reads SGHRS; CDR2 reads YFSETQ.

For the CDR3, the DNA is TGTGCCAGCAGCCACGGGGTTTACGAGCAGTACTTC. Protein sequence: CASSHGVYEQYF. The chain employs TRBV7-9 and TRBJ2-7; TRBD2 might be the D (5 bases). V gave up 5 bases and J gave up 4 bases, with 9 bases separating them. CDR1 and CDR2 from the germline V gene are SEHNR and FQNEAQ (reference sequence). CDR3 length: 12 residues.

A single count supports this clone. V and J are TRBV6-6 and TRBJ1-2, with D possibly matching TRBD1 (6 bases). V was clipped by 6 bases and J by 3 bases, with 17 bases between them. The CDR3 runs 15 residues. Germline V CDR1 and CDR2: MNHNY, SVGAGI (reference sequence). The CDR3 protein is CASRERQASYYGYTF. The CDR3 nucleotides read TGTGCCAGCAGGGAGAGACAGGCGAGTTACTATGGCTACACCTTC.

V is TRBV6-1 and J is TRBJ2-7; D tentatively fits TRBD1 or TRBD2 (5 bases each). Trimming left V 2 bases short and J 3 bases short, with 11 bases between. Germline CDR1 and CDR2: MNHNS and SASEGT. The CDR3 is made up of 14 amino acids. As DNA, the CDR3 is TGTGCCAGCAGTGAACCCGGGGACGGCTACGAGCAGTACTTC. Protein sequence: CASSEPGDGYEQYF.

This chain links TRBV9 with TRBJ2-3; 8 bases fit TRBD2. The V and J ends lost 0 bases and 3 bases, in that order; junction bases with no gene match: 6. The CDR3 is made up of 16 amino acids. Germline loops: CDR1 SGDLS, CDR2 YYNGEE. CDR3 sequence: CASSVESSGLTDTQYF. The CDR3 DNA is TGTGCCAGCAGCGTAGAGTCTAGCGGGCTGACAGATACGCAGTATTTT.

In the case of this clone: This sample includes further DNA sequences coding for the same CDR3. CDR3 residues: CASSFENTGELFF. In DNA, the CDR3 is TGCGCCAGCAGCTTTGAGAACACCGGGGAGCTGTTTTTT. J is TRBJ2-2 and V is TRBV5-1; the D is unclear. This CDR3 is 13 amino acids long. The V gene lost 2 bases and the J gene lost 1 base, with 3 bases spanning the gap. Germline V gene sequence: CDR1 SGHRS, CDR2 YFSETQ.

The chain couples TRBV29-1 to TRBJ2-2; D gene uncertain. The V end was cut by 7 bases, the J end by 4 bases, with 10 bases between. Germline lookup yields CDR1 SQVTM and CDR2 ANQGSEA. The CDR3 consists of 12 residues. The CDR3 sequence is CSGRNSTGELFF. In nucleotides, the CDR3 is TGCAGCGGAAGGAACAGCACCGGGGAGCTGTTTTTT.

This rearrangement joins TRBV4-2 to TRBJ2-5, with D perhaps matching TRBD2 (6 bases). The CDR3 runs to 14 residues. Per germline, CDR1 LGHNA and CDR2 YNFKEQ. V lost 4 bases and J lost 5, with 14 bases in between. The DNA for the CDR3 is TGTGCCAGCAGCCTAGGGAGGTCCGGGGAGACCCAGTACTTC. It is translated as CASSLGRSGETQYF.